A selection of T cell receptor beta chains follows, all from one sample in a study of blood T cell repertoires in COVID-19. TCRdb's table, derived via immunoSEQ multiplex PCR, lists solely in-frame clones and lacks some. The sample records approximately 470,000 clones, around 85% being singletons. Sequences were obtained from peripheral blood. These receptors came from a human donor in a cohort sampled during active COVID-19. Both conserved end residues are part of each CDR3. The D gene is left open where the match is weak. Only some rows state a clone size, as once, few, many or a class for expanded clones.

TRBJ2-1,NA,TRBD2,16,TRBV4-3,TGCGCCAGCAGCCAAGGAGCGGGGGGCTCCTACAATGAGCAGTTCTTC,CASSQGAGGSYNEQFF
TRBJ1-6,NA,NA,13,TRBV4-2,TGTGCCAGCAGCCAAGAAGGAGGTTCACCCCTCCACTTT,CASSQEGGSPLHF
TRBJ2-7,few,TRBD2,13,TRBV10-2,TGCGCCAGCAACCCCAGCGGGAGTTACGAGCAGTACTTC,CASNPSGSYEQYF
TRBJ1-1,NA,TRBD1,14,TRBV19,TGTGCCAGTAGTCTTATCCCCCGGGACAGGGAAGCTTTCTTT,CASSLIPRDREAFF
TRBJ2-5,NA,TRBD1,15,TRBV11-2,TGTGCCAGCAGCTTGATCGGACAGGGCCAAGAGACCCAGTACTTC,CASSLIGQGQETQYF
TRBJ2-3,few,NA,15,TRBV7-3,TGTGCCAGCAGCTTAAGCGGGACTAGCACAGATACGCAGTATTTT,CASSLSGTSTDTQYF
TRBJ1-6,few,NA,16,TRBV9,TGTGCCAGCAGCGGACTAGTAAAGGGAGGTGATTCACCCCTCCACTTT,CASSGLVKGGDSPLHF
TRBJ1-1,NA,NA,14,TRBV9,TGTGCCAGCAGCCCCCTCGCGGGGGACACTGAAGCTTTCTTT,CASSPLAGDTEAFF
TRBJ2-1,NA,TRBD2,19,TRBV28,TGTGCCAGCAGTTTAGCACCTGAGTTTGCGGGAGGGCCCATTAATGAGCAGTTCTTC,CASSLAPEFAGGPINEQFF
TRBJ2-2,NA,TRBD1,15,TRBV5-4,TGTGCCAGCAGCTCCGGGACAGTAGATTTCGGGGAGCTGTTTTTT,CASSSGTVDFGELFF
TRBJ2-7,few,NA,13,TRBV30,TGTGCCTGGAGTGTAACGCGGGTCTACGAGCAGTACTTC,CAWSVTRVYEQYF
TRBJ2-7,NA,NA,15,TRBV29-1,TGCAGCGTACTTCGTCTGAGGAGGACTCAATACGAGCAGTACTTC,CSVLRLRRTQYEQYF
TRBJ2-7,NA,TRBD2,14,TRBV2,TGTGCCAGCAGTGTTACGTATAGCGGGAGGGAGCAGTACTTC,CASSVTYSGREQYF
TRBJ2-3,NA,TRBD1,14,TRBV18,TGTGCCAGCTCACAGGGGGCCGCCACGGATACGCAGTATTTT,CASSQGAATDTQYF
TRBJ2-3,NA,TRBD2,18,TRBV27,TGTGCCAGCAGTCGGACTAGCGGGAGTTCTGGGGCCACAGATACGCAGTATTTT,CASSRTSGSSGATDTQYF
TRBJ2-1,NA,TRBD1,16,TRBV6-2/TRBV6-3,TGTGCCAGCAGTTGGAGGTGGGGACAGGGCTACAATGAGCAGTTCTTC,CASSWRWGQGYNEQFF
TRBJ2-5,NA,TRBD1,18,TRBV7-2,TGTGCCAGCAGCTTAAGGGACAGGCCGACTCGGGGGCAAGAGACCCAGTACTTC,CASSLRDRPTRGQETQYF
TRBJ1-2,NA,NA,15,TRBV7-3,TGTGCCAGCAGCTTAGCAGGGCAGGGGAGGGAAGGCTACACCTTC,CASSLAGQGREGYTF
TRBJ1-2,NA,TRBD1,13,TRBV30,TGTGCCTGGAGGTTGACAGGGGGTAATGGCTACACCTTC,CAWRLTGGNGYTF
TRBJ2-7,once,NA,15,TRBV7-2,TGTGCCAGCAGCTTAGGTGGGGGACTCTCCTACGAGCAGTACTTC,CASSLGGGLSYEQYF
TRBJ2-1,NA,TRBD2,13,TRBV5-6,TGTGCCAGCAGCTCGACCCTAGCGGTTAGTACGGTCTTC,CASSSTLAVSTVF
TRBJ1-2,NA,NA,14,TRBV29-1,TGCAGCGTTGGTTTCTGGGGGCAGAGTGGTGGCTACACCTTC,CSVGFWGQSGGYTF
TRBJ1-2,NA,TRBD1,14,TRBV6-5,TGTGCCAGCAGTTACTTACAGGGGAGGTACGGCTACACCTTC,CASSYLQGRYGYTF
TRBJ2-1,once,NA,15,TRBV7-2,TGTGCCAGCAGCTTAGTAGCTCGGGGGAACAATGAGCAGTTCTTC,CASSLVARGNNEQFF
TRBJ2-6,NA,TRBD1,16,TRBV2,TGTGCCCGCAACAGCCAGACAGGGTCTGGGGCCAACGTCCTGACTTTC,CARNSQTGSGANVLTF
TRBJ2-1,NA,TRBD1,14,TRBV5-1,TGCGCCACCCACTTAGGGACAGCCTACAATGAGCAGTTCTTC,CATHLGTAYNEQFF
TRBJ2-1,once,TRBD2,15,TRBV11-2,TGTGCCAGCAGTTTAGGACTAGCGGGAGAACCTGAGCAGTTCTTC,CASSLGLAGEPEQFF
TRBJ2-2,NA,NA,14,TRBV2,TGTGCCAGCAGTTTGACAATGAACACCGGGGAGCTGTTTTTT,CASSLTMNTGELFF
TRBJ1-3,NA,TRBD1,17,TRBV28,TGTGCCAGCACCCAACTTCCCGGGACAGGGACGCGGGACACCATATATTTT,CASTQLPGTGTRDTIYF
TRBJ1-1,few,TRBD1,15,TRBV12-5,TGTGCTAGTAAGGGGGCAGGGGTCCCCGTGGCTGAAGCTTTCTTT,CASKGAGVPVAEAFF
TRBJ1-2,NA,NA,12,TRBV5-4,TGTGCCAGCGGCCAGGATAACTATGGCTACACCTTC,CASGQDNYGYTF
TRBJ2-2,NA,TRBD1,13,TRBV10-2,TGCGCCAGCCTAGGACAGGGTACCGGGGAGCTGTTTTTT,CASLGQGTGELFF
TRBJ1-1,NA,NA,13,TRBV5-6,TGTGCCAGCAGCACCAACTTGAACACTGAAGCTTTCTTT,CASSTNLNTEAFF
TRBJ1-1,few,NA,15,TRBV12-5,TGTGCTAGTGGTTTGGGGGCAAGCTTTCAAAATGAAGCTTTCTTT,CASGLGASFQNEAFF
TRBJ2-7,NA,TRBD2,16,TRBV6-2/TRBV6-3,TGTGCCAGCAGTTACTCTTCGGGGGGTGGGCCCCACGAGCAGTACTTC,CASSYSSGGGPHEQYF
TRBJ2-2,NA,TRBD2,17,TRBV9,TGTGCCAGCAGCCCTCAGGTGGCTAGCGGAAACACCGGGGAGCTGTTTTTT,CASSPQVASGNTGELFF
TRBJ2-7,NA,TRBD2,15,TRBV19,TGTGCCAGTAGCCCGGGACTAGCGGACTCCTACGAGCAGTACTTC,CASSPGLADSYEQYF
TRBJ2-1,NA,TRBD1,17,TRBV7-2,TGTGCCAGCAGCTTAGTAGGTTCGGGACAGGGGGCGACTGAGCAGTTCTTC,CASSLVGSGQGATEQFF
TRBJ1-2,NA,NA,12,TRBV5-7,TGTGCCAGCAGCTTGCTGGCTCGCGGCTACACCTTC,CASSLLARGYTF
TRBJ2-3,NA,TRBD2,17,TRBV4-3,TGCGCCAGCAGCTCGAACATAGCGGGAGGGAGCACAGATACGCAGTATTTT,CASSSNIAGGSTDTQYF
TRBJ2-7,few,NA,14,TRBV7-8,TGTGCCAGCAGCCCCGAACTAGCTGGCCACGAGCAGTACTTC,CASSPELAGHEQYF
TRBJ1-1,NA,TRBD1,17,TRBV14,TGTGCCAGCAGCCCCCTTTATAGGACAGGCTTGAACACTGAAGCTTTCTTT,CASSPLYRTGLNTEAFF
TRBJ1-2,NA,TRBD1,16,TRBV28,TGTGCCAGCAGTTTCCCTGCGGGACAGGGGACCTATGGCTACACCTTC,CASSFPAGQGTYGYTF
TRBJ2-3,NA,TRBD2,16,TRBV7-2,TGTGCCAGCAGCTTAGCAGGACTAGCGGGTACCTATACGCAGTATTTT,CASSLAGLAGTYTQYF
TRBJ2-5,NA,NA,14,TRBV9,TGTGCCAGCAGCGTCCGCGGCTCCCAAGAGACCCAGTACTTC,CASSVRGSQETQYF
TRBJ1-2,NA,NA,16,TRBV28,TGTGCCAGCAGTTCCCACGCGGCAGTAGCTAACTATGGCTACACCTTC,CASSSHAAVANYGYTF
TRBJ2-4,NA,NA,15,TRBV14,TGTGCCAGCAGCCAGGGGGGACTAGCCAAAAACATTCAGTACTTC,CASSQGGLAKNIQYF
TRBJ2-7,NA,TRBD1,16,TRBV19,TGTGCCAGTAGTATTCCGGGGACAGGGGGCGGTTACGAGCAGTACTTC,CASSIPGTGGGYEQYF
TRBJ1-5,NA,TRBD1,14,TRBV6-6,TGTGCCAGCGGTCTGGACAGGGGGAATCAGCCCCAGCATTTT,CASGLDRGNQPQHF
TRBJ1-4,NA,NA,14,TRBV21-1,TGTGCCAGCAGCGCGGGGGCGGGGCATGAAAAACTGTTTTTT,CASSAGAGHEKLFF
TRBJ2-2,NA,TRBD1,17,TRBV4-1,TGCGCCAGCAGCCCAAGGACAGGGGGCGCCAACACCGGGGAGCTGTTTTTT,CASSPRTGGANTGELFF
TRBJ2-7,NA,NA,11,TRBV28,TGTGCCAGCAGAATTAGTCGCGAGCAGTACTTC,CASRISREQYF
TRBJ1-1,NA,NA,14,TRBV4-3,TGCGCCAGCAGCCCGAGTCACAGGGTCACTGAAGCTTTCTTT,CASSPSHRVTEAFF
TRBJ1-2,NA,NA,12,TRBV6-5,TGTGCCAGCAGCCTTTCGGGCTATGGCTACACCTTC,CASSLSGYGYTF
TRBJ1-3,NA,NA,15,TRBV6-5,TGTGCCAGCAGTTACCGGGGGGCGTCTGGAAACACCATATATTTT,CASSYRGASGNTIYF